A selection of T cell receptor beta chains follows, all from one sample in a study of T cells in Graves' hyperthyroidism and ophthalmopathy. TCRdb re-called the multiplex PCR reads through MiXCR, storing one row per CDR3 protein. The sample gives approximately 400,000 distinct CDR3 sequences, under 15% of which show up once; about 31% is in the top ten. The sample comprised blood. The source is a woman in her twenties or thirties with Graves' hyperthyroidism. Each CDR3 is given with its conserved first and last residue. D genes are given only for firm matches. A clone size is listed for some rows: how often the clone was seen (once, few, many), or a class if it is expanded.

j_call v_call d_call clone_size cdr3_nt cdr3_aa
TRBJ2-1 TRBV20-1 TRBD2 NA TGCAGTGTTCTAACTAGCGGAGCTAACAATGAGCAGTTCTTC CSVLTSGANNEQFF
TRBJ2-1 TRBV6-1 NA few TGTGCCAGCAGCAGACAGAGCTCCTACAATGAGCAGTTCTTC CASSRQSSYNEQFF
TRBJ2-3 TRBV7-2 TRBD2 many TGTGCCAGCAGCTTACAGGTGGCGGGAGGGAAAGATACGCAGTATTTT CASSLQVAGGKDTQYF
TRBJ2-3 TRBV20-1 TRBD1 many TGCAGTGCTGCCTGGGACAGGGGGTTTGCAGATACGCAGTATTTT CSAAWDRGFADTQYF
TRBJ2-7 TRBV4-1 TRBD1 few TGCGCCAGCAGCCAGACCAGGGGACAGGGGTTCGAGCAGTACTTC CASSQTRGQGFEQYF
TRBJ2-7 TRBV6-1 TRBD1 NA TGTGCCAGCAGCTCATACAGGGGCCTCGCTGCCTACGAGCAGTACTTC CASSSYRGLAAYEQYF
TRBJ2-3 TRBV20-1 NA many TGCAGTGCCCCCCAAGCTGCGGCAACAGATACGCAGTATTTT CSAPQAAATDTQYF
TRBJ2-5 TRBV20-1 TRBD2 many TGCAGTGTTGGGGGGGCTAGCGGGAAAGAGACCCAGTACTTC CSVGGASGKETQYF
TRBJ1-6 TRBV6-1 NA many TGTGCCAGCTCTAGGAGCTCCTATAATTCACCCCTCCACTTT CASSRSSYNSPLHF
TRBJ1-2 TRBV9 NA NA TGTGCCAGCAGCTTACCAGGTGGCTACACCTTC CASSLPGGYTF
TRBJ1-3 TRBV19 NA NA TGTGCCAGTAGTATACTGGTTGGAGCTGGAAACACCATATATTTT CASSILVGAGNTIYF
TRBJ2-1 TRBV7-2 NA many TGTGCCAGCAGCCGTACCTCCTACAATGAGCAGTTCTTC CASSRTSYNEQFF
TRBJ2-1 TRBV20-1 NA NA TGCAGTGCTAGAGATGTGCGGTTTGACTACAATGAGCAGTTCTTC CSARDVRFDYNEQFF
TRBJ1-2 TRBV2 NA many TGTGCCAGCCAAAGGGGGTTTGATGGCTACACCTTC CASQRGFDGYTF
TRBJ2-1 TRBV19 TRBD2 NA TGTGCCAGTAGTACTCTAGCGGGAGGGTACAATGAGCAGTTCTTC CASSTLAGGYNEQFF
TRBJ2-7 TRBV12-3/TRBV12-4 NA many TGTGCCAGCAGTTTTGGGGACATGACCTACGAGCAGTACTTC CASSFGDMTYEQYF
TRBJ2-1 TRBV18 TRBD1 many TGTGCCAGCTCACCAGAGAGACAGGGGGCCTATGAGCAGTTCTTC CASSPERQGAYEQFF
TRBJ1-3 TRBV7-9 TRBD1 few TGTGCCAGCAGCCTCGACAGGGATGGAAACACCATATATTTT CASSLDRDGNTIYF
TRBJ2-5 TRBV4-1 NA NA TGCGCCAGCAGCCCAGAGAACAGGGCCCAAGAGACCCAGTACTTC CASSPENRAQETQYF
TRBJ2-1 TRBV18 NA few TGTGCCAGCTCACTCCGGGCTTCCGATTACAATGAGCAGTTCTTC CASSLRASDYNEQFF
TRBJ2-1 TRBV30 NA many TGTGCCTGGACGTCAGCCGGGGCTACCTCCTACAATGAGCAGTTCTTC CAWTSAGATSYNEQFF
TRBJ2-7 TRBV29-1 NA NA TGCAGCGTTCACAGGGATCTCGAGCAGTACTTC CSVHRDLEQYF
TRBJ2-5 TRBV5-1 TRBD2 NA TGCGCCAGCAGCTACACGACTAGCGGAACCCAAGAGACCCAGTACTTC CASSYTTSGTQETQYF
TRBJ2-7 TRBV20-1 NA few TGCAGTAAAAATCACATAAACTCCTACGAGCAGTACTTC CSKNHINSYEQYF
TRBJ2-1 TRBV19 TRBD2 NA TGTGCCAGTAGTATCTCTCTAGCGGGAGTGGGTGAGCAGTTCTTC CASSISLAGVGEQFF
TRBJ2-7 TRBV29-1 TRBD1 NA TGCAGCGTTGAGGGACAGGACGCCTACGAGCAGTACTTC CSVEGQDAYEQYF
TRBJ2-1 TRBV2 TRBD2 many TGTGCCAGCAGGAGCGGGACGGAGAACTACAATGAGCAGTTCTTC CASRSGTENYNEQFF
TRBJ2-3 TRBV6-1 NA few TGTGCCAGCAAAGAGAGCACAGATACGCAGTATTTT CASKESTDTQYF
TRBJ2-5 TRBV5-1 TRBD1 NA TGCGCCAGCAGCTTGGCTTCAGGGGGCAAAGAGACCCAGTACTTC CASSLASGGKETQYF
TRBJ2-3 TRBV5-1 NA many TGCGCCAGCAGCTTCGGTGGGTCCCGCACAGATACGCAGTATTTT CASSFGGSRTDTQYF
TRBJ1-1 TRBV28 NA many TGTGCCAGCAGTCCCCCGAACCGGAAGGCTGAAGCTTTCTTT CASSPPNRKAEAFF
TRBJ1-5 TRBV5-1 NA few TGCGCCAGCAGCTTGGGAGACAATAGCAATCAGCCCCAGCATTTT CASSLGDNSNQPQHF
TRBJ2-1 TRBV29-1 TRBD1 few TGCAGCGGACAACCCGGGACAGACTTTCGCAATGAGCAGTTCTTC CSGQPGTDFRNEQFF
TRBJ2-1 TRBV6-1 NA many TGTGCCGGCCAGGCGTCCTACAATGAGCAGTTCTTC CAGQASYNEQFF
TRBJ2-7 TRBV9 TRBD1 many TGTGCCAGCAGCGCCGGGACAGGGAACTCCTACGAGCAGTACTTC CASSAGTGNSYEQYF
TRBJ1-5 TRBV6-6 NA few TGTGCCAGCAGTTACTCGGCAGGGAATGGTCAGCCCCAGCATTTT CASSYSAGNGQPQHF
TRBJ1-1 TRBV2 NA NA TGTGCCAGCAGTGAAATTCGACAGTTGAACACTGAAGCTTTCTTT CASSEIRQLNTEAFF
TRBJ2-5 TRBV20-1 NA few TGCAGTGCTGGGGGGGCTGACCAAGGGACCCAGTACTTC CSAGGADQGTQYF
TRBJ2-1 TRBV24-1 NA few TGTGCCACCAGTGATTACTCCGGGACATACAACAATGAGCAGTTCTTC CATSDYSGTYNNEQFF
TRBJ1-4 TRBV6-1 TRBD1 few TGTGCCAGCGACAGGGGATTCACTAATGAAAAACTGTTTTTT CASDRGFTNEKLFF
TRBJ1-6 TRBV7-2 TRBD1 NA TGTGCCAGCAGCGCGCGGGACAGCTCAAGCTCCTATAATTCACCCCTCCACTTT CASSARDSSSSYNSPLHF
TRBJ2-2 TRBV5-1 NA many TGCGCCAGCCGGCCCGGCGCGAACACCGGGGAGCTGTTTTTT CASRPGANTGELFF
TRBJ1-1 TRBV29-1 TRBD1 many TGCAGCGCTGACAGGGGGAACACTGAAGCTTTCTTT CSADRGNTEAFF
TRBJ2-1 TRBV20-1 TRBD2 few TGCAGTGCTCCCAAGGGACTAGCCTCCTACAATGAGCAGTTCTTC CSAPKGLASYNEQFF
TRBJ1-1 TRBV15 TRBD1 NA TGTGCCACCAGCAAACTAGGGACCCGTGGTAGGGGGCCGAACACTGAAGCTTTCTTT CATSKLGTRGRGPNTEAFF
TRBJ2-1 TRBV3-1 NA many TGTGCCAGCAGCCAAGGCGTGAGTAGCAGTGAGCAGTTCTTC CASSQGVSSSEQFF
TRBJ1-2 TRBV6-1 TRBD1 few TGTGCCAACACCTTGGACAGGCTAGACTATGGCTACACCTTC CANTLDRLDYGYTF
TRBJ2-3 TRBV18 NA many TGTGCCAGCTCACCACGGAGTACGGGCACAGATACGCAGTATTTT CASSPRSTGTDTQYF
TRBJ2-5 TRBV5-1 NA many TGTGCCAGCAGTTTACCTGGAGAGACCCAGTACTTC CASSLPGETQYF
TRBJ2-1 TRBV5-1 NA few TGCGCCAGCAGCTTTCTAGACCGTGAGCAGTTCTTC CASSFLDREQFF
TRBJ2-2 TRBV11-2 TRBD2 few TGTGCCAGCAGCTCCGGACTAGACTCCGGGGAGCTGTTTTTT CASSSGLDSGELFF
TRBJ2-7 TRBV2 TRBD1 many TGTGCCAGCAGTGAAGCCCCGGGACAGGGCTCCTACGAGCAGTACTTC CASSEAPGQGSYEQYF